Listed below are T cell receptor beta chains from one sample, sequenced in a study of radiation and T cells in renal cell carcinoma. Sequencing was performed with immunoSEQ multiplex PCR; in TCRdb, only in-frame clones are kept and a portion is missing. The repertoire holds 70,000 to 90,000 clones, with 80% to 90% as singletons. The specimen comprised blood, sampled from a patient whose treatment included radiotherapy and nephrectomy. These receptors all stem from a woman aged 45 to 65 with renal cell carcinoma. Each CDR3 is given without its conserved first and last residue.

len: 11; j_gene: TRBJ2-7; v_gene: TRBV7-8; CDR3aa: ASSRLAGGQQY
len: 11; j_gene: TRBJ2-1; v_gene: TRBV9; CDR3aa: ASSAEGPGEKF
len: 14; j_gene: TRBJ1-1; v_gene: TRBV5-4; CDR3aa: ASSRGGDGLIAEAF
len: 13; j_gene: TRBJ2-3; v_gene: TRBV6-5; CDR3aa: ASSYSKGGLDTQY
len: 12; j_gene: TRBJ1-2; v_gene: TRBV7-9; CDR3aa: ASSSSRTQGGYT
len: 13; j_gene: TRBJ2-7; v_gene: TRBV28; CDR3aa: ASSLAGQESYEQY
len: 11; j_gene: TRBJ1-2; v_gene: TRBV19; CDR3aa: ASLEQGRYGYT
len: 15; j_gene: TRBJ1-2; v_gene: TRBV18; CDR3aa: ASSPRLQKLTNYGYT
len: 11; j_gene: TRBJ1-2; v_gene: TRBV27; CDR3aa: ASRADRYYGYT
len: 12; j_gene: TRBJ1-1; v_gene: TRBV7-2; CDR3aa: ASSLASGRSEAF
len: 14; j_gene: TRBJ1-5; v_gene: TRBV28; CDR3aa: ASGLLEDLSNQPQH
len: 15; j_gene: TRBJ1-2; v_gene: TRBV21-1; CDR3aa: ASSNAVGTFQRYGYT
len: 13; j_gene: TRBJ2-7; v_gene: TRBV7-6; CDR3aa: ASSRGQGEFHEQY
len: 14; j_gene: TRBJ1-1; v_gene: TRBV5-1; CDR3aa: ASSLEGRGGNTEAF
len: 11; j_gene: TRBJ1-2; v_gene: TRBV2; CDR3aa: ASSPSGNYGYT
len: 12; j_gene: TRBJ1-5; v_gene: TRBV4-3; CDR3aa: ASSQDVWSQPQH
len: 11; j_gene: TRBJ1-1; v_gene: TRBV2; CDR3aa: ASRGEIGSGAF
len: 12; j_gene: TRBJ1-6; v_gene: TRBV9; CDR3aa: ASSRIDLGSPLH
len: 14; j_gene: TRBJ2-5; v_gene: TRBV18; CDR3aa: ASSPPGQGYLETQY
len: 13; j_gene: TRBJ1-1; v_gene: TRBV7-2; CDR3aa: ASSLRPGENTEAF
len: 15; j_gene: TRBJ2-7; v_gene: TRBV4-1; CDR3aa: ASSPRQGRTGNYEQY
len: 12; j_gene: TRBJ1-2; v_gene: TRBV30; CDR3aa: AWTSEAGIFGYT